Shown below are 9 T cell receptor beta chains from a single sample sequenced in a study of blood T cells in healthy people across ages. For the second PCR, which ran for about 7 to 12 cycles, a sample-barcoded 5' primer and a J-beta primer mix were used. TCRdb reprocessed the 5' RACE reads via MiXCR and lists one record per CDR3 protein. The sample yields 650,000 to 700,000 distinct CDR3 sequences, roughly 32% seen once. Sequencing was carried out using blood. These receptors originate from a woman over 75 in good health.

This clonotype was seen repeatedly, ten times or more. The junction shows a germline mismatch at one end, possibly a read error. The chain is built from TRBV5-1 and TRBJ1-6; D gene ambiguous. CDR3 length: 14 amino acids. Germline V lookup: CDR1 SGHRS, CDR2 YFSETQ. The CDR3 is CASSLTGNNSPLHF. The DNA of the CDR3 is TGTGCCAGCAGTTTAACGGGGAATAATTCACCCCTCCACTTT.

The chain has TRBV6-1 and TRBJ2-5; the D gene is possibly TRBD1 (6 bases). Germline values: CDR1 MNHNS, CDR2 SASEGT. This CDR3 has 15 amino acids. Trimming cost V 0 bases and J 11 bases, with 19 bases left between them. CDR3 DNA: TGTGCCAGCAGTGAAGCTCGCCAGGGGATCAACGAACAGTACTTC. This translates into CASSEARQGINEQYF.

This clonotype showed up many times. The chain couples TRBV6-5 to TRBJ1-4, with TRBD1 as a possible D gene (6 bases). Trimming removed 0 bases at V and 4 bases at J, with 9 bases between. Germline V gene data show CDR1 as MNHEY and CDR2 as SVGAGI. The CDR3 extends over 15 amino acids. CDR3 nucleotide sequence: TGTGCCAGCAGTTACTCGGGGGGCGATAATGAAAAACTGTTTTTT. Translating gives CASSYSGGDNEKLFF.

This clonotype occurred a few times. The CDR3 DNA sequence: TGTGCCAGGGGGCAGGGTGGTAAAAACACTGAAGCTTTCTTT. It yields the protein CARGQGGKNTEAFF. J is TRBJ1-1 and V is TRBV28; maybe TRBD1 (5 bases). CDR1 and CDR2 from the germline V gene are MDHEN and SYDVKM. Trimming removed 9 bases from V and 2 bases from J, with 16 bases in between. The CDR3 totals 14 residues.

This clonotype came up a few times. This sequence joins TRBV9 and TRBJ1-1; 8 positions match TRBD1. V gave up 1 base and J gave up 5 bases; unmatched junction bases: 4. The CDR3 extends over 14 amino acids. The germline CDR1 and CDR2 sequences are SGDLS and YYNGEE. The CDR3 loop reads CASSVRTGKTEAFF. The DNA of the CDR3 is TGTGCCAGCAGCGTACGGACAGGGAAGACTGAAGCTTTCTTT.

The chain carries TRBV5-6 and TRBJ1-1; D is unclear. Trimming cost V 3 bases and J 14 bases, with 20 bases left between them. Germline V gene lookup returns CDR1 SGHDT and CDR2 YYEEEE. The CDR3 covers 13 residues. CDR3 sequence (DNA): TGTGCCAGCAGCTCCGGGCCAACGGATCCTCTCTTCTTT. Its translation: CASSSGPTDPLFF.

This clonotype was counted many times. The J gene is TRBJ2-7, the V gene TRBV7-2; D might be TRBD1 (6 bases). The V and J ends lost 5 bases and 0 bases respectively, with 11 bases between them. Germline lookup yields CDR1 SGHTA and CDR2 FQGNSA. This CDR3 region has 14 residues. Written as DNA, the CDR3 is TGTGCCAGCAGCCAAGGACAGAACTCCTACGAGCAGTACTTC. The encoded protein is CASSQGQNSYEQYF.

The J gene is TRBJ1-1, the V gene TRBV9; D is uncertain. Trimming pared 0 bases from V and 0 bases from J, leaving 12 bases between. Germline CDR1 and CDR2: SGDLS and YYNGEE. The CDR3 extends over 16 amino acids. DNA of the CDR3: TGTGCCAGCAGCGTAGCCAGCACCTTAATGAACACTGAAGCTTTCTTT. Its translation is CASSVASTLMNTEAFF. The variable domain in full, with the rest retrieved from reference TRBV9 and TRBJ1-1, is DSGVTQTPKHLITATGQRVTLRCSPRSGDLSVYWYQQSLDQGLQFLIQYYNGEERAKGNILERFSAQQFPDLHSELNLSSLELGDSALYFCASSVASTLMNTEAFFGQGTRLTVV.

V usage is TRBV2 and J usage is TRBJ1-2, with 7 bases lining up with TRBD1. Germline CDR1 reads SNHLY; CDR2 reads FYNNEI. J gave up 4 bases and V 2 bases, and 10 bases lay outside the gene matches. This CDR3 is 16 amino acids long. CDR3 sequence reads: CASSERSAGGLYGYTF. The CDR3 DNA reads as TGTGCCAGCAGTGAAAGGTCGGCAGGGGGACTCTATGGCTACACCTTC.